This T cell receptor (beta chain) was sequenced during a study of CD8+CD57+ T cells in acquired aplastic anemia. The overall study: Sorted cells (CD4+ and CD8+) yielded DNA amounts that averaged roughly 3.5 ug.

Overall study findings and caveats: Between the patient and control groups, CD8+ Simpson's diversity did not differ significantly. Sharing between patients and controls was observed for some 27 CD8+ CDR3 sequences.

For this clonotype: Its antigen is unknown.

According to the study, genomic DNA was the template for TCR beta VDJ and CDR3 profiling. MiXCR was run by TCRdb on the reads, yielding one entry per CDR3 protein. Here the sample spans some 240,000 distinct CDR3 sequences, roughly 35% being singletons. V dropped 1 base and J dropped 4 bases, with 9 bases sitting between them. This CDR3 has 13 residues. Looked up from germline, CDR1 is SGHKS and CDR2 is YYEKEE (reference sequence). This receptor was obtained from a human donor in good health, serving as a control. This chain links TRBV5-5 with TRBJ2-7, with no clear D. The sample was sorted CD4+, CD8+, or CD8+CD57+ T cells (not recorded which) from PBMCs. The CDR3 DNA sequence: TGTGCCAGCAGCTTGCGTGAAGGGTACGAGCAGTACTTC. Its protein product is CASSLREGYEQYF.